These T cell receptor beta chains were read from a single sample in a study of T cell responses to AZD1222 COVID-19 vaccine. TCRdb's table, derived via immunoSEQ multiplex PCR, lists solely in-frame clones and lacks some. The top ten clones hold 1% to 1.5% of a sample with roughly 100,000 clones, 90% of them seen once. This material consisted of peripheral blood, taken on day 0 of AZD1222 vaccination. These receptors were taken from an adult in good health. The conserved cysteine and the conserved F or W are not part of the CDR3 here. A row's size may be missing; if present it is once, few, many or a size class.

clone_size j_call v_call cdr3_aa
. TRBJ1-2 TRBV18 ASSRDGTVEGYT
. TRBJ1-6 TRBV19 ASSMSSRSNSPLH
once TRBJ1-6 TRBV6-6 ASSYSDQPEYSPLH
. TRBJ2-5 TRBV2 ASSETGGRGGGKTQY
. TRBJ1-3 TRBV5-3 ARSPASHGQAPSGNTIY
. TRBJ1-1 TRBV28 ASSLTRSGISEAF
. TRBJ2-3 TRBV3-1/TRBV3-2 ASSQDVASGGDTQY
. TRBJ2-3 TRBV7-2 ASSLWTSTDTQY
. TRBJ1-5 TRBV6-6 ASSVSFGGGNQPQH
. TRBJ1-3 TRBV27 ASSLTGTVSLGNTIY
. TRBJ1-1 TRBV5-1 ASSPGLMNTEAF
. TRBJ1-2 TRBV15 ATSPEGVGHGYT
. TRBJ1-2 TRBV5-6 ASSLDGQGGPLYGYT
. TRBJ1-3 TRBV6-5 ASKRSVGENTIY